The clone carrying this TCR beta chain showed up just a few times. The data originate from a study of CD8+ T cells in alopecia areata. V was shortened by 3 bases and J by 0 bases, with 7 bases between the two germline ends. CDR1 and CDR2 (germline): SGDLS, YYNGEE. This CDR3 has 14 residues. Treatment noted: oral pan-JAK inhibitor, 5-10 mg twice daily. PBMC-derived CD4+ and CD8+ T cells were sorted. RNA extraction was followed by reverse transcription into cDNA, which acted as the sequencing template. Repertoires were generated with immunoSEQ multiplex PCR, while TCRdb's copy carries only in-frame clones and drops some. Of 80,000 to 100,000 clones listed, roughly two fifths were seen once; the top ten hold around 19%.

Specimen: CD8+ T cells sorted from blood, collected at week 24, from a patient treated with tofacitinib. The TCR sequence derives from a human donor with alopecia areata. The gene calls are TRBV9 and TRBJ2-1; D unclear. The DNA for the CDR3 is TGTGCCAGCAGCGGGGGTACCTCCTACAATGAGCAGTTCTTC. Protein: CASSGGTSYNEQFF.